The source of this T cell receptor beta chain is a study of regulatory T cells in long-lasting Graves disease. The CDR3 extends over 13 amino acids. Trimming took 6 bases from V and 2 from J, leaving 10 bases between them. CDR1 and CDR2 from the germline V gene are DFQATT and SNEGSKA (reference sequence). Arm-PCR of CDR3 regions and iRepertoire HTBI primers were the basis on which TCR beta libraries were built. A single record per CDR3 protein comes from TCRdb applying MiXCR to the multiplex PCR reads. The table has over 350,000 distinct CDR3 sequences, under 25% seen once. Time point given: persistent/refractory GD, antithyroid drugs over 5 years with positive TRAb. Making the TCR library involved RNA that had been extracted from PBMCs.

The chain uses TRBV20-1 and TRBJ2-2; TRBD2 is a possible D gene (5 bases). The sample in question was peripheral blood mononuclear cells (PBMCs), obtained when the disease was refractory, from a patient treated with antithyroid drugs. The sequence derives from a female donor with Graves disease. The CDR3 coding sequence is TGCAGTGCGAGGGCCATAAACACCGGGGAGCTGTTTTTT. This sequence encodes CSARAINTGELFF.